These T cell receptor beta chains were read from a single sample in a study of blood T cell repertoires in COVID-19. Libraries were prepared by immunoSEQ multiplex PCR; TCRdb keeps only in-frame clonotypes and omits some of them. The sample holds 230,000 or so clones, about 88% seen once. The sample was peripheral blood. The receptors stem from a man aged 40-55 years with active or convalescent COVID-19. Both conserved end residues are part of each CDR3. Each record gives: clone size, J gene, D gene, V gene, CDR3 protein, CDR3 DNA. A D gene is named only where the DNA matches it firmly. Rows may omit the clone size; those that give it use once, few, many or a size class.

size: NA; J: TRBJ2-1; D: NA; V: TRBV28; CDR3: CASSVTFNEQFF; DNA: TGTGCCAGCAGTGTGACATTCAATGAGCAGTTCTTC
size: NA; J: TRBJ2-5; D: NA; V: TRBV5-6; CDR3: CASSSDLKMRETQYF; DNA: TGTGCCAGCAGCTCGGACTTGAAAATGAGGGAGACCCAGTACTTC
size: NA; J: TRBJ1-1; D: TRBD1; V: TRBV9; CDR3: CASSVEGGGGTEAFF; DNA: TGTGCCAGCAGCGTAGAAGGAGGGGGCGGAACTGAAGCTTTCTTT
size: few; J: TRBJ1-1; D: NA; V: TRBV3-1/TRBV3-2; CDR3: CASSQDLGLQNTEAFF; DNA: TGTGCCAGCAGCCAAGACTTAGGACTTCAGAACACTGAAGCTTTCTTT
size: NA; J: TRBJ2-3; D: NA; V: TRBV2; CDR3: CASSPGADTQYF; DNA: TGTGCCAGCAGTCCAGGGGCAGATACGCAGTATTTT
size: NA; J: TRBJ1-2; D: TRBD1; V: TRBV29-1; CDR3: CSVEPSGGYYGYTF; DNA: TGCAGCGTTGAACCCTCAGGGGGTTACTATGGCTACACCTTC
size: once; J: TRBJ2-7; D: TRBD2; V: TRBV4-1; CDR3: CASSQGEPTSGNYEQYF; DNA: TGCGCCAGCAGCCAAGGTGAACCGACTAGCGGGAACTACGAGCAGTACTTC
size: NA; J: TRBJ1-2; D: NA; V: TRBV14; CDR3: CASSHRSGVGGYTF; DNA: TGTGCCAGCAGCCATAGATCGGGGGTAGGAGGCTACACCTTC
size: NA; J: TRBJ1-2; D: NA; V: TRBV20-1; CDR3: CSASDSNGYTF; DNA: TGCAGTGCTAGTGATTCCAATGGCTACACCTTC
size: NA; J: TRBJ2-2; D: NA; V: TRBV2; CDR3: CASILQGSNTGELFF; DNA: TGTGCCAGCATCCTACAGGGTTCGAACACCGGGGAGCTGTTTTTT
size: NA; J: TRBJ2-7; D: NA; V: TRBV27; CDR3: CASSLSAFHEQYF; DNA: TGTGCCAGCAGTTTATCAGCATTCCACGAGCAGTACTTC
size: NA; J: TRBJ1-2; D: TRBD1; V: TRBV28; CDR3: CASSPSDRGPPDYGYTF; DNA: TGTGCCAGCAGTCCCTCGGACAGGGGGCCTCCTGACTATGGCTACACCTTC
size: NA; J: TRBJ1-1; D: NA; V: TRBV2; CDR3: CASSETREDTEAFF; DNA: TGTGCCAGCAGTGAGACGAGGGAGGACACTGAAGCTTTCTTT
size: NA; J: TRBJ2-6; D: TRBD2; V: TRBV9; CDR3: CASSPRGWDYTGANVLTF; DNA: TGTGCCAGCAGCCCCCGTGGGTGGGACTACACTGGGGCCAACGTCCTGACTTTC
size: NA; J: TRBJ1-4; D: NA; V: TRBV11-1; CDR3: CASSPGLEEKLFF; DNA: TGTGCCAGCAGCCCCGGACTGGAAGAAAAACTGTTTTTT
size: NA; J: TRBJ1-5; D: NA; V: TRBV7-2; CDR3: CASSPSGSISNQPQHF; DNA: TGTGCCAGCAGTCCAAGCGGCAGTATTAGCAATCAGCCCCAGCATTTT
size: NA; J: TRBJ2-5; D: NA; V: TRBV12-3/TRBV12-4; CDR3: CAIGAGLQETQYF; DNA: TGTGCTATTGGAGCGGGCCTCCAAGAGACCCAGTACTTC
size: once; J: TRBJ2-1; D: NA; V: TRBV12-5; CDR3: CASGLLYEQFF; DNA: TGTGCTAGTGGTTTGCTTTATGAGCAGTTCTTC
size: NA; J: TRBJ1-1; D: NA; V: TRBV9; CDR3: CASTVATSNTEAFF; DNA: TGTGCCAGCACCGTGGCCACGTCGAACACTGAAGCTTTCTTT
size: NA; J: TRBJ1-2; D: NA; V: TRBV27; CDR3: CASSAGTYYGYTF; DNA: TGTGCCAGCAGCGCCGGGACATACTATGGCTACACCTTC
size: NA; J: TRBJ1-5; D: TRBD1; V: TRBV24-1; CDR3: CATSDPRQGERQPQHF; DNA: TGTGCCACCAGTGACCCCAGACAGGGTGAGAGACAGCCCCAGCATTTT
size: NA; J: TRBJ2-1; D: NA; V: TRBV29-1; CDR3: CSVEKNSFYEQFF; DNA: TGCAGCGTTGAAAAGAACAGTTTCTATGAGCAGTTCTTC
size: NA; J: TRBJ2-1; D: NA; V: TRBV18; CDR3: CASSPPSFDEQFF; DNA: TGTGCCAGCTCACCACCGTCCTTCGATGAGCAGTTCTTC
size: NA; J: TRBJ1-1; D: NA; V: TRBV19; CDR3: CASKTALAEAFF; DNA: TGTGCCAGTAAGACAGCCCTCGCTGAAGCTTTCTTT
size: NA; J: TRBJ1-1; D: NA; V: TRBV7-2; CDR3: CASSLMRNTEAFF; DNA: TGTGCCAGCAGCTTGATGCGGAACACTGAAGCTTTCTTT
size: once; J: TRBJ2-7; D: NA; V: TRBV11-3; CDR3: CASSLNGQGIYEQYF; DNA: TGTGCCAGCAGCTTAAATGGGCAGGGGATCTACGAGCAGTACTTC
size: NA; J: TRBJ1-6; D: NA; V: TRBV28; CDR3: CASRPEGSYNSPLHF; DNA: TGTGCCAGTCGACCTGAGGGCTCCTATAATTCACCCCTCCACTTT
size: NA; J: TRBJ1-2; D: TRBD1; V: TRBV4-2; CDR3: CASSQDHSRQGLHYGYTF; DNA: TGTGCCAGCAGCCAAGATCACTCCCGACAGGGTTTGCACTATGGCTACACCTTC
size: NA; J: TRBJ1-6; D: TRBD1; V: TRBV3-1/TRBV3-2; CDR3: CASTRDRGRSPLHF; DNA: TGTGCCAGCACCCGGGACAGGGGAAGGTCACCCCTCCACTTT